The entry below gives a single TCR beta chain sequence along with its context. The data originate from a study of blood T cells in healthy people across ages. A second PCR, run for about 7 to 11 cycles, used a sample-barcoded 5' primer plus a J-beta primer mix. TCRdb itself ran the 5' RACE reads through MiXCR, one entry per CDR3 protein. Here the sample spans around 1,600,000 distinct CDR3 sequences, roughly 43% being singletons. In germline, CDR1 is MDHEN, CDR2 SYDVKM. The V gene lost 4 bases and the J gene lost 1 base, with 13 bases spanning the gap. The CDR3 totals 15 residues. The source material was blood. The chain is built from TRBV28 and TRBJ1-2; D is undetermined. This TCR was recovered from a young woman in good health. CDR3: CASSSYRDVNYGYTF. CDR3 nucleotide sequence: TGTGCCAGCAGTTCGTACCGGGATGTTAACTATGGCTACACCTTC.